This TCR beta chain was found in a study of blood T cell repertoires in COVID-19. About the research overall: Spain, Italy and the United States supplied samples that represented acute and convalescent COVID-19. From T cells, B-cell-depleted T cells, or PBMCs came the material, which was cDNA or gDNA.

The V end lost 6 bases, the J end lost 7 bases, and 8 bases lay between the germline ends. CDR1 is SNHLY, CDR2 FYNNEI, per germline. The CDR3 spans 11 residues. Per the original methods: Researchers report that nucleated cell counts were estimated from reference gene primer amplification. Profiled with immunoSEQ multiplex PCR; TCRdb holds only in-frame clones, not every one. The V and J calls and clone size come from that table; D and trimming were worked out from the DNA. This sample yields approximately 300,000 clones, of which around 88% are seen a single time; 1.5% to 2% belongs to the top ten. The chain uses TRBV2 and TRBJ2-3, with a tentative D call TRBD2 (5 bases). The sample taken for sequencing was peripheral blood. This TCR came from a woman aged 50 to 65 with acute or convalescent COVID-19. The DNA for the CDR3 is TGTGCCAGCAGGGGAGCCTATACGCAGTATTTT. This sequence encodes CASRGAYTQYF.